The clone carrying this T cell receptor beta chain has a handful of counts. Its antigen is as yet unknown. The sample is drawn from a study of beta chain features in type 1 diabetes. For the study at large: Sorted cells examined across all samples numbered more than 100 million. Findings and limits, study-wide: A greater similarity of naive, central memory and Treg TCRB repertoires was seen among patients than among healthy donors. Sequencing the cDNA could make cells with high TCR expression show up more than they should.

Deletions cut 5 bases from V and 0 bases from J, with 13 bases between. In germline, CDR1 is LNHDA, CDR2 SQIVND (reference sequence). The CDR3 contains 16 residues. Every isolated RNA sample was fully reverse transcribed, so sequencing captured expressed TCRB transcripts. Data came from immunoSEQ multiplex PCR; TCRdb stores just in-frame clones and leaves some out. The sample holds about 360,000 clones, roughly 13% seen once. What was sequenced was naive CD4+ T cells from blood. This clonotype was obtained from a man aged 18-30 years in good health. The chain uses TRBV19 and TRBJ1-4; D not certain. The CDR3 DNA follows: TGTGCCAGTAGTTGGAGGGAGTTCCCAACTAATGAAAAACTGTTTTTT. Its protein product is CASSWREFPTNEKLFF.